This note documents a single TCR beta chain sequence. This clonotype was picked up many times. No antigen is known for it. No much larger clone is present one base from it, and per-base qualities are unavailable. The entry originates in a study of T cell repertoires in cytomegalovirus infection (dated by TCRdb to about 2019). Describing the broader study: Because public TCR beta signatures pointed to carriage of CMV infection together with the matching HLA type, the HLA type of each donor mattered for the analysis.

The full study reports these points: The ex vivo response was dominated by HLA-C-restricted CMV-specific TCR beta clonotypes, which also provided the single most frequent clonotype in two of eight donors. In both this cohort and an independent roughly 400-donor cohort, the cumulative frequency of public TCR beta family members distinguished carriers of CMV infection plus the relevant HLA type.

From its cysteine to its phenylalanine, the CDR3 spans 14 amino acids. Here the CDR3 DNA is all that survives: 42 bases in frame from base 1. Trimming at the junction amounts to 3 bases on V and 5 bases on J, and the germline ends lie 13 bases apart. Sequencing was performed on an Illumina HiSeq 1500. The public reads were run again by TCRdb, first through fastp at Q25 and then through MiXCR, and only productive beta chains were kept. Rows are unified per CDR3 protein, each entry keeping the most common DNA and genes. Here the sample has 250,000 to 300,000 distinct CDR3 sequences; more than 20% occur a single time. The top ten clonotypes cover 14% of the sample.

The source is a human donor in good health (CMV status not recorded). Some clones in this sample may be carry-over from other donors' samples. The chain is made from TRBV12-3 or TRBV12-4 and TRBJ1-1; confidence is insufficient to name the D gene. Source material: PBMCs. DNA sequence: TGTGCCAGCAGTTTGTCGGGATACAAGACTGAAGCTTTCTTT. This encodes CASSLSGYKTEAFF.